This record covers a single TCR beta chain. V was cut by 4 bases and J by 1 base, with 13 bases left in between. Germline V gene sequence: CDR1 SEHNR, CDR2 FQNEAQ (reference sequence). The CDR3 has 15 residues. About 0.45 to 1 ug RNA was reverse transcribed with random hexamers. Amplification of the TCR beta CDR3 was carried out by immunoSEQ multiplex PCR, which spanned a total of 54 Vbeta and 13 Jbeta segments. From the immunoSEQ multiplex PCR reads, TCRdb called clonotypes with MiXCR, one entry per CDR3 protein. This table holds approximately 83,000 distinct CDR3 sequences, roughly 94% found once. This record comes from a study of CD8 T cells in Susac syndrome. Study background: Five or six sequenced Susac syndrome patients had clinically active disease, while eight or nine were in remission. When blood was drawn, the patients with Susac syndrome were therapy-naive, on corticosteroids, or on intravenous immunoglobulin alone.

Sequenced: CD8+ T cells from PBMCs. This clonotype was obtained from a human donor with Susac syndrome. J is TRBJ2-5 and V is TRBV7-9; either TRBD1 or TRBD2 may supply D (5 bases each). The CDR3 bases are TGTGCCAGCAGCTCGCCCGGGACCGGCCAAGAGACCCAGTACTTC. Translation: CASSSPGTGQETQYF.